The 17 T cell receptor beta chains reported below all come from one sample, sequenced in a study of cytomegalovirus exposure and HLA in healthy donors. It was with 60 Vbeta and 13 Jbeta primers that the PCR ran. The repertoire was sequenced with immunoSEQ multiplex PCR; TCRdb's copy has only in-frame clones and lacks some. The sample has roughly 180,000 clones; approximately 79% are singletons. Material for sequencing was PBMCs. The receptor source for this set is a man over 45 in good health and CMV-seropositive.

The gene calls are TRBV5-6 and TRBJ2-1; possible D gene TRBD2, 5 bases. Germline V gene sequence: CDR1 SGHDT, CDR2 YYEEEE. The CDR3 spans 17 residues. V was pared by 4 bases and J by 7 bases, with 24 bases between. CDR3 in amino acids: CASSPTWAPRGGNEQFF. CDR3 DNA sequence: TGTGCCAGCAGCCCTACCTGGGCACCACGGGGTGGGAATGAGCAGTTCTTC.

V usage is TRBV7-2 and J usage is TRBJ2-7; a possible D gene is TRBD1 (6 bases). CDR1 SGHTA and CDR2 FQGNSA come from the germline V gene. The V gene lost 6 bases and the J gene lost 0 bases, with 12 bases spanning the gap. This CDR3 spans 14 amino acids. The CDR3 sequence is CASRLPGHSYEQYF. In DNA, the CDR3 is TGTGCCAGCAGGCTTCCGGGACACTCCTACGAGCAGTACTTC.

The chain links TRBV7-9 to TRBJ1-2, with unresolved D. The V end was cut by 5 bases, the J end by 2 bases, with 9 bases between. Germline V lookup: CDR1 SEHNR, CDR2 FQNEAQ (reference sequence). The CDR3 runs to 13 residues. In DNA, the CDR3 is TGTGCCAGCAGCCCCAGGTTAAACTATGGCTACACCTTC. As protein: CASSPRLNYGYTF.

The chain employs TRBV7-2 and TRBJ2-1, with TRBD1 as a possible D gene (5 bases). This CDR3 contains 15 residues. Trimming removed 0 bases at V and 6 bases at J, with 12 bases between. From germline, CDR1 is SGHTA and CDR2 FQGNSA. The CDR3 region has the DNA TGTGCCAGCAGCTTAGCGGCAGGGTTGGGCAATGAGCAGTTCTTC. It encodes CASSLAAGLGNEQFF.

The chain links TRBV18 to TRBJ1-1; 7 bases agree with TRBD1. Trimming cost V 3 bases and J 3 bases; bases outside gene matches: 7. This CDR3 region has 15 residues. From germline, CDR1 is KGHSH and CDR2 LQKENI. DNA of the CDR3: TGTGCCAGCTCACCGACCCTAACAGGGGACACTGAAGCTTTCTTT. Translated: CASSPTLTGDTEAFF.

The chain carries TRBV30 and TRBJ2-5, with 8 bases matching TRBD2. The CDR3 is 15 amino acids. The germline V gene encodes CDR1 GTSNPN and CDR2 SVGIG (reference sequence). The V segment lost 1 base and the J segment 2 bases; nucleotides outside the gene matches: 6. In DNA form, the CDR3 reads TGTGCCTGGAGTGACTGGCGGGGGGATCAAGAGACCCAGTACTTC. This gives the protein CAWSDWRGDQETQYF.

CDR3 residues: CSVSGGVSTDTQYF. DNA for the CDR3: TGCAGCGTTTCGGGGGGAGTTAGCACAGATACGCAGTATTTT. The chain combines TRBV29-1 with TRBJ2-3, with 7 bases fitting TRBD2. CDR1 is SQVTM and CDR2 is ANQGSEA in the germline V gene. This CDR3 is built from 14 residues. Trimming removed 5 bases from V and 0 bases from J; junction bases left unmatched: 5.

The J gene is TRBJ1-1, the V gene TRBV6-4; D possibly corresponds to TRBD1 (5 bases). The germline V gene encodes CDR1 MRHNA and CDR2 SNTAGT. V was trimmed by 2 bases and J by 11 bases, leaving 12 bases between them. The CDR3 has 12 amino acids. The CDR3 spells CASSDPGRAAFF. In nucleotides, the CDR3 is TGTGCCAGCAGTGACCCAGGCAGGGCTGCTTTCTTT.

This chain connects TRBV4-3 to TRBJ2-7; 7 positions match TRBD1. This CDR3 has 17 amino acids. Germline CDR1 and CDR2: LGHNA and YSLEER. V shed 4 bases, J shed 0 bases, and the junction held 12 bases outside the gene matches. Here the CDR3 DNA reads TGCGCCAGCAGCCCTAACCGGGACAGAGTAGACTCCTACGAGCAGTACTTC. The encoded protein is CASSPNRDRVDSYEQYF.

The chain employs TRBV7-7 and TRBJ2-5; a weak D match, TRBD1 (6 bases). CDR3 length: 14 residues. Germline V gives CDR1 SSHAT, CDR2 FNYEAQ (reference sequence). Trimming took off 0 bases at V and 5 bases at J, with 10 bases between the two ends. The CDR3 loop is CASSLAGTKETQYF. CDR3 nucleotides: TGTGCCAGCAGCTTAGCCGGGACAAAGGAGACCCAGTACTTC. The entire variable domain, with the rest obtained from reference TRBV7-7 and TRBJ2-5, is as follows: GAGVSQSPRYKVTKRGQDVTLRCDPISSHATLYWYQQALGQGPEFLTYFNYEAQPDKSGLPSDRFSAERPEGSISTLTIQRTEQRDSAMYRCASSLAGTKETQYFGPGTRLLVL.

J is TRBJ2-1 and V is TRBV7-9; D is perhaps TRBD1 (6 bases). Germline assignment: CDR1 SEHNR and CDR2 FQNEAQ (reference sequence). The V gene lost 10 bases and the J gene lost 9 bases, with 16 bases spanning the gap. This CDR3 comprises 12 residues. The CDR3 spells CATSEKGGEQFF. CDR3 DNA: TGTGCCACCTCCGAAAAAGGGGGTGAGCAGTTCTTC.

The V and J genes are TRBV5-6 and TRBJ1-6; TRBD1 matches at 9 bases. CDR1 SGHDT and CDR2 YYEEEE come from the germline V gene. With V trimmed by 1 base and J by 16 bases, 21 bases remained unmatched. The CDR3 consists of 18 residues. The CDR3 bases are TGTGCCAGCAGCTTGTTTAACTTTTTTCAGGGACAGGGTCGGAATCTCCACTTT. As protein: CASSLFNFFQGQGRNLHF.

The chain employs TRBV10-3 and TRBJ2-5, with TRBD1 identical over 7 bases. J was trimmed by 3 bases and V by 6 bases; bases with no gene match: 4. This CDR3 comprises 13 residues. Germline CDR1 reads ENHRY; CDR2 reads SYGVKD. CDR3 region: CAISPGQKETQYF. The CDR3 region has the DNA TGTGCCATCAGCCCGGGACAGAAAGAGACCCAGTACTTC.

The chain combines TRBV28 with TRBJ2-5; 7 nucleotides line up with TRBD2. Germline V CDR1 and CDR2: MDHEN, SYDVKM. The V segment lost 5 bases and the J segment 4 bases; nucleotides outside the gene matches: 13. The CDR3 contains 16 residues. The CDR3 protein is CASSLGEGRVRETQYF. The CDR3 DNA reads TGTGCCAGCAGTCTTGGGGAGGGTCGGGTCCGAGAGACCCAGTACTTC.

The chain combines TRBV19 with TRBJ2-2, with TRBD2 matching over 9 bases. The V and J ends lost 5 bases and 4 bases, in that order; junction bases with no gene match: 8. Germline values: CDR1 LNHDA, CDR2 SQIVND (reference sequence). The CDR3 loop spans 16 amino acids. CDR3 in amino acids: CASSLAGRAGTGELFF. The DNA of the CDR3 is TGTGCCAGTAGTCTAGCGGGGAGGGCAGGCACCGGGGAGCTGTTTTTT.

The rearrangement joins TRBV7-2 to TRBJ1-6, with 9 bases fitting TRBD1. The CDR3 length is 15 residues. From germline, CDR1 is SGHTA and CDR2 FQGNSA. The trim removed 5 bases at V and 10 bases at J, leaving 9 bases unmatched. The CDR3 sequence is CASSVTGGGLSPLHF. The CDR3, as DNA: TGTGCCAGCAGCGTTACAGGGGGCGGATTGTCACCCCTCCACTTT. The entire variable domain, with the rest obtained from reference TRBV7-2 and TRBJ1-6, is as follows: GAGVSQSPSNKVTEKGKDVELRCDPISGHTALYWYRQSLGQGLEFLIYFQGNSAPDKSGLPSDRFSAERTGGSVSTLTIQRTQQEDSAVYLCASSVTGGGLSPLHFGNGTRLTVT.

The CDR3 loop reads CATGRLTGGTENQPQHF. CDR3 sequence (DNA): TGTGCCACCGGGCGACTGACAGGGGGCACGGAAAATCAGCCCCAGCATTTT. The rearrangement uses TRBV15 and TRBJ1-5; the match to TRBD1 covers 10 bases. The CDR3 has 17 amino acids. J was trimmed by 4 bases and V by 8 bases; bases with no gene match: 14. CDR1 is LNHNV and CDR2 is YYDKDF in the germline V gene (reference sequence).